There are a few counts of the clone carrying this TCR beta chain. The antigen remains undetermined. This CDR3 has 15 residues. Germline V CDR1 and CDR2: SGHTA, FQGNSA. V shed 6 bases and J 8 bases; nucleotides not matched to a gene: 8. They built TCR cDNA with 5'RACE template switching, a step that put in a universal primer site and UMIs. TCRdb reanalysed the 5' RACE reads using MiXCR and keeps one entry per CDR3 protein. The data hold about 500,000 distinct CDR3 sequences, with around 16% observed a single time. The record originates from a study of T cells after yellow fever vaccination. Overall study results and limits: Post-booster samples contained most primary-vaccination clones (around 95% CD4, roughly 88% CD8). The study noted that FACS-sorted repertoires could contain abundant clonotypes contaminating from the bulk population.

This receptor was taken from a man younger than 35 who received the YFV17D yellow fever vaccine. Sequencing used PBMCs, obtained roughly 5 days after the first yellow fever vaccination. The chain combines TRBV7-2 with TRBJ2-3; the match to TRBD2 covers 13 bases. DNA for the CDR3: TGTGCCAGCAGGACTAGCGGGGGGAATGTGGGTACGCAGTATTTT. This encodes CASRTSGGNVGTQYF.